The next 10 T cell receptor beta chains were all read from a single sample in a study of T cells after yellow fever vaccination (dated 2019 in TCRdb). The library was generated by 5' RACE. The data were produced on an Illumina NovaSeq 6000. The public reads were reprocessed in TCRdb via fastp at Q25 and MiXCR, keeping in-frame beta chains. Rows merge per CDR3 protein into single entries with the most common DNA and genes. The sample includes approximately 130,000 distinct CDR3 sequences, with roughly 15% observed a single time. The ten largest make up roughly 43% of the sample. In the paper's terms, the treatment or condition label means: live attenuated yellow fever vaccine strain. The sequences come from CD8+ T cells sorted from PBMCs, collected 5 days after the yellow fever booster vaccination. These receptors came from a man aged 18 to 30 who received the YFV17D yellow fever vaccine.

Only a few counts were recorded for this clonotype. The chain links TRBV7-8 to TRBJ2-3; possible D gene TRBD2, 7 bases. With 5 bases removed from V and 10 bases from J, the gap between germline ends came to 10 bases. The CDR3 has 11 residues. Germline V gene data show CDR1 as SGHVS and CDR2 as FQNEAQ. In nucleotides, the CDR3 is TGTGCCAGCAGCCGGGGGGCCGCGCAGTATTTT. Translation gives CASSRGAAQYF.

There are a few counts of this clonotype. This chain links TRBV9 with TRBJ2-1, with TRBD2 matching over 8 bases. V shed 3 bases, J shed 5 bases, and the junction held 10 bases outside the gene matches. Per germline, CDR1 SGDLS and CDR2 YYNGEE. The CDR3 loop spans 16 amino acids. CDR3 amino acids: CASSALGGGANNEQFF. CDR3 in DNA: TGTGCCAGCAGCGCCCTCGGGGGGGGGGCCAACAATGAGCAGTTCTTC.

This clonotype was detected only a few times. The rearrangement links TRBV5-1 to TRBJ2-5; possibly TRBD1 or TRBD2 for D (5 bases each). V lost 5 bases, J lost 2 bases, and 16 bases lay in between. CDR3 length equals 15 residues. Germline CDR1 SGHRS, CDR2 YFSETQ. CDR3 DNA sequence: TGCGCCAGCAGTACGGTCGGGGCGTTTCAAGAGACCCAGTACTTC. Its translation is CASSTVGAFQETQYF.

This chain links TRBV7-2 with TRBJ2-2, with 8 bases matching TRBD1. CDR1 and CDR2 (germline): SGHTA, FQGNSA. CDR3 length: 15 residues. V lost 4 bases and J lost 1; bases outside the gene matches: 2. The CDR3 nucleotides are TGTGCCAGCAGCTCGACAGGGGTGAACACCGGGGAGCTGTTTTTT. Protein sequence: CASSSTGVNTGELFF.

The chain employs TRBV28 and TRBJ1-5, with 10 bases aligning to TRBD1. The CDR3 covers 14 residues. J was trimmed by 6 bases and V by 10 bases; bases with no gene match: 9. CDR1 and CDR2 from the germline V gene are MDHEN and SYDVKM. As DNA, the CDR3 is TGTGCCACCGGAGACAGGGGGCTCGTTCAGCCCCAGCATTTT. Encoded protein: CATGDRGLVQPQHF.

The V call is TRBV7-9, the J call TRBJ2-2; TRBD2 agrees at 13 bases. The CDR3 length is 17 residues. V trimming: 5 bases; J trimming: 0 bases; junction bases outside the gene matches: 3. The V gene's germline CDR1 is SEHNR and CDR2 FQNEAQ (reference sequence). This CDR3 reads CASSVGLAGTNTGELFF. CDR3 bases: TGTGCCAGCAGCGTGGGACTAGCGGGAACGAACACCGGGGAGCTGTTTTTT.

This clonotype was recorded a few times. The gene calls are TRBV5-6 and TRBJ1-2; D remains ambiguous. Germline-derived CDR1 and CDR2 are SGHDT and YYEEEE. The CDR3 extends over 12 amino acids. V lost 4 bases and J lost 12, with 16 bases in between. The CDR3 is CASSLQSGSDTF. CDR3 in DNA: TGTGCCAGCAGCCTTCAGTCGGGTTCCGACACCTTC.

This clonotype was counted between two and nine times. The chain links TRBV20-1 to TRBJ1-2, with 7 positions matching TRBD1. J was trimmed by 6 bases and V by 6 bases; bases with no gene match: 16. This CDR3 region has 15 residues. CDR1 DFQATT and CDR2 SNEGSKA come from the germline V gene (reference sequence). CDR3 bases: TGCAGTGCACTGGGACAGAACACCTTAACGGATGGCTACACCTTC. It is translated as CSALGQNTLTDGYTF.

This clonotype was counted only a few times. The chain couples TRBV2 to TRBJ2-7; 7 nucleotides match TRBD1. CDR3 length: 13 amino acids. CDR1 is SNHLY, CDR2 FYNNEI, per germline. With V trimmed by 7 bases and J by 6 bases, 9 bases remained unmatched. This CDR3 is CASTEGAGLEQYF. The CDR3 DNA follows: TGTGCCAGCACCGAGGGGGCCGGGCTCGAGCAGTACTTC.

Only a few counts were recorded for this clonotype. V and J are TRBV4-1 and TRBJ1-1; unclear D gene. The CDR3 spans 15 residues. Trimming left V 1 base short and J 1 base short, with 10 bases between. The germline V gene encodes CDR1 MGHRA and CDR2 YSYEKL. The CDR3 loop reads CASSQVGGWNTEAFF. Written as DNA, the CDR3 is TGCGCCAGCAGCCAAGTAGGAGGGTGGAACACTGAAGCTTTCTTT.